The 10 T cell receptor beta chains given below trace back to one sample, sequenced in a study of cytomegalovirus exposure and HLA in healthy donors. Both 60 Vbeta primers and 13 Jbeta primers went into the PCR. Profiled with immunoSEQ multiplex PCR; TCRdb holds only in-frame clones, not every one. The sample has about 120,000 clones, about four fifths seen once. The source material was PBMCs. The receptors derive from a woman aged 60-70 years in good health and CMV-seropositive.

The chain joins TRBV6-1 to TRBJ2-7; 8 bases are a match to TRBD1. CDR1 and CDR2 from the germline V gene are MNHNS and SASEGT. This CDR3 comprises 14 residues. With V trimmed by 5 bases and J by 3 bases, 6 bases remained unmatched. The CDR3 coding sequence is TGTGCCAGCAGTTCCCCAACAGGGGGCTACGAGCAGTACTTC. As protein: CASSSPTGGYEQYF.

This sequence joins TRBV7-2 and TRBJ2-5; TRBD2 agrees at 7 bases. Germline CDR1 is SGHTA and CDR2 is FQGNSA. The ends lost 3 bases at V and 9 bases at J; junction bases unmatched: 10. This CDR3 comprises 14 residues. The CDR3 sequence: CASSLGGATSAQYF. The DNA of the CDR3 is TGTGCCAGCAGCTTGGGAGGGGCGACGTCGGCCCAGTACTTC.

This chain joins TRBV13 and TRBJ2-7; 9 bases fit TRBD2. V gave up 7 bases and J gave up 6 bases; unmatched junction bases: 22. Germline CDR1 PRHDT, CDR2 FYEKMQ (reference sequence). The CDR3 spans 18 residues. CDR3 bases: TGTGCCAGCAATCCCGGAGCGGGAGGTTTCGCCCCTTCGGTCGAGCAGTACTTC. Translating it yields CASNPGAGGFAPSVEQYF. Full variable domain (remainder filled in from reference TRBV13 and TRBJ2-7): AAGVIQSPRHLIKEKRETATLKCYPIPRHDTVYWYQQGPGQDPQFLISFYEKMQSDKGSIPDRFSAQQFSDYHSELNMSSLELGDSALYFCASNPGAGGFAPSVEQYFGPGTRLTVT.

The chain uses TRBV13 and TRBJ2-7; 11 bases fit TRBD2. The J segment lost 6 bases and the V segment lost 3 bases, leaving 7 bases of the junction unmatched. The CDR3 runs 15 residues. CDR1 PRHDT and CDR2 FYEKMQ come from the germline V gene (reference sequence). This CDR3 reads CASSLVAGGRGEQYF. For the CDR3, the DNA is TGTGCCAGCAGCTTGGTAGCGGGAGGGAGGGGCGAGCAGTACTTC.

The chain uses TRBV7-9 and TRBJ2-7; 7 bases agree with TRBD2. Germline-derived CDR1 and CDR2 are SEHNR and FQNEAQ (reference sequence). The CDR3 length is 15 residues. The junction had 13 bases not matched to a gene; V was cut back by 8 bases and J by 3 bases. Here the CDR3 DNA reads TGTGCCAGCGGTGAAGACTGGGGGGGTGGCTACGAGCAGTACTTC. Translating gives CASGEDWGGGYEQYF. Filled out from reference TRBV7-9 and TRBJ2-7, the complete variable domain reads DTGVSQNPRHKITKRGQNVTFRCDPISEHNRLYWYRQTLGQGPEFLTYFQNEAQLEKSRLLSDRFSAERPKGSFSTLEIQRTEQGDSAMYLCASGEDWGGGYEQYFGPGTRLTVT.

The chain carries TRBV6-4 and TRBJ2-1; TRBD2 is a possible D gene (6 bases). Per germline, CDR1 MRHNA and CDR2 SNTAGT. The ends were cut back, 4 bases at V and 1 base at J, with 11 bases in the middle. The CDR3 has 15 amino acids. CDR3 nucleotide sequence: TGTGCCAGCAGTGCAACGGGGGTTTCCTACAATGAGCAGTTCTTC. Residues: CASSATGVSYNEQFF.

This chain connects TRBV4-1 to TRBJ1-2; D not certain. V lost 0 bases, J lost 7 bases, and 15 bases lay in between. CDR1 is MGHRA, CDR2 YSYEKL, per germline. The CDR3 runs to 15 residues. CDR3 region: CASSQDRIRGRGYTF. In DNA form, the CDR3 reads TGCGCCAGCAGCCAAGATCGCATCCGAGGTCGTGGCTACACCTTC.

The table lists this clone with a few counts. The J gene is TRBJ1-2, the V gene TRBV5-1; no definite D call. CDR3 size: 14 residues. Between the trimmed V and J ends, which lost 4 bases and 4 bases, there was a span of 14 bases. The germline V gene encodes CDR1 SGHRS and CDR2 YFSETQ. The CDR3: CASSPFAGCYGYTF. The CDR3 nucleotides read TGCGCCAGCAGCCCGTTTGCAGGCTGCTATGGCTACACCTTC.

The V and J genes are TRBV18 and TRBJ2-7; 7 bases map to TRBD1. Germline V gives CDR1 KGHSH, CDR2 LQKENI. The CDR3 loop spans 12 amino acids. V shed 0 bases, J shed 11 bases, and the junction held 4 bases outside the gene matches. DNA for the CDR3: TGTGCCAGCTCACCACCTGACAGGGATAAGTACTTC. Its protein is CASSPPDRDKYF.

This clone occurred once. The gene calls are TRBV4-1 and TRBJ2-7; D may be TRBD2 (5 bases). CDR3 length: 16 amino acids. V was shortened by 4 bases and J by 6 bases, with 22 bases between the two germline ends. The V gene's germline CDR1 is MGHRA and CDR2 YSYEKL. CDR3 in DNA: TGCGCCAGCAGCCCTACCCAGGACTTTCCCCTAGCCGAGCAGTACTTC. It is translated as CASSPTQDFPLAEQYF.